The present T cell receptor (beta chain) was sequenced within a study of human T cells and chemical hapten exposure. Study-level background: Variation in per-sample TCR yields came mainly from small pooled library volume differences.

This clonotype was counted between two and nine times. The CDR3 has 16 residues. Trimming took 2 bases from V and 4 from J, leaving 17 bases between them. Germline V gives CDR1 SGHRS, CDR2 YFSETQ. TCRdb used MiXCR to reprocess the RACE reads, holding one entry per CDR3 protein. The sample shows around 75,000 distinct CDR3 sequences, about 10% of them seen only once. The time point here: patch test 1, 2 weeks after DPC sensitization. Sample treatment: therapeutic diphenylcyclopropenone sensitization with weekly scalp DPC. The TCR sequence derives from a woman aged 55-70 years with alopecia areata. Some clones in this sample may be carry-over from other donors' samples. The source was whole blood, collected in connection with sensitization to the hapten diphenylcyclopropenone (DPC). The chain is built from TRBV5-1 and TRBJ2-3; a weak D match, TRBD2 (5 bases). The CDR3, as DNA: TGCGCCAGCAGCTTTGAGGGTGTCCTGCCCCCAGATACGCAGTATTTT. It encodes CASSFEGVLPPDTQYF.